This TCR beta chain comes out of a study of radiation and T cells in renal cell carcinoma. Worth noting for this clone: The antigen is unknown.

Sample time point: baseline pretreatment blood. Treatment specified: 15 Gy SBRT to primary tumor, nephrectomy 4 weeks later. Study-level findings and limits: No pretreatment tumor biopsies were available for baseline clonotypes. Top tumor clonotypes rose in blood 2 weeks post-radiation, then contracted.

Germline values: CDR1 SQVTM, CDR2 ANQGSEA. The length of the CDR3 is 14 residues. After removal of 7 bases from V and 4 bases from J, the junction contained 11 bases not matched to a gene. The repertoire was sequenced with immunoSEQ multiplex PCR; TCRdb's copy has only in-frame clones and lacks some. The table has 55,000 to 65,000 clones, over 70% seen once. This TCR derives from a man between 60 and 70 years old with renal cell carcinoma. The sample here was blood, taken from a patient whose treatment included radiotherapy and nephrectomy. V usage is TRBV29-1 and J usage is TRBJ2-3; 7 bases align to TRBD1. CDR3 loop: CSGSQGVIPDTQYF. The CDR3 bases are TGCAGCGGGAGTCAGGGGGTGATTCCAGATACGCAGTATTTT.